The entry below describes one T cell receptor (beta chain). The antigen this receptor binds is unknown. Per-base quality was not reported, and no clone a single base away is much larger than it. The source of the sample is a study (dated by TCRdb to about 2016). The cysteine opens and the phenylalanine closes a CDR3 of 15 amino acids. CDR3 DNA is the only sequence kept; it has 45 bases, read in frame from the first base. Relative to germline, V is 4 bases shorter and J is 2 bases shorter, with 12 bases between their ends. The CDR1 and CDR2 encoded by the germline V gene (reference sequence) are SEHNR and FQNEAQ. The library relied on RT-PCR. TCRdb lists the instrument as Illumina MiSeq. The public reads were quality trimmed at Q25 with fastp and then assembled into clones with MiXCR by TCRdb, keeping productive beta chains. Rows matching on CDR3 protein sequence are summarized as one entry with the most common DNA and genes. For this sample the table gives about 680,000 distinct CDR3 sequences, of which 12% to 15% were detected only once. The ten largest clones add up to 3.6% of the sample.

The sequence derives from a female donor in good health, serving as a healthy control. This receptor chain uses TRBV7-9 and TRBJ1-3; TRBD1 could be the D gene, as 6 bases match. The sample consisted of memory CD4+ T cells from blood. The DNA sequence reads TGTGCCAGCAGCTCCCCTGGGGGGCCTGGAAACACCATATATTTT. This is translated as CASSSPGGPGNTIYF.